A selection of T cell receptor beta chains follows, all from one sample in a study of blood T cell repertoires in COVID-19. This table comes from immunoSEQ multiplex PCR, and its TCRdb copy is limited to in-frame clones, with some not included. The sample carries approximately 200,000 clones, about 90% recorded once. Specimen: peripheral blood. Receptors originate from a man aged 30 to 45 with COVID-19, enrolled during active disease. Each CDR3 is given with its conserved first and last residue. The order of the fields is J gene, clone size, CDR3 length, V gene, D gene, CDR3 protein, CDR3 DNA. A D gene is named only where the DNA matches it firmly. Size is omitted from some rows. Given values are once, few, many or a class for expanded clones.

TRBJ2-6,few,17,TRBV4-3,TRBD1,CASSPRDSSSGANVLTF,TGCGCCAGCAGCCCCCGGGACAGTTCCTCTGGGGCCAACGTCCTGACTTTC
TRBJ2-7,NA,12,TRBV12-3/TRBV12-4,NA,CASSPFSYEQYF,TGTGCCAGCAGTCCGTTCTCCTACGAGCAGTACTTC
TRBJ1-2,NA,14,TRBV4-3,NA,CASSQDSGPYGYTF,TGCGCCAGCAGCCAAGATTCTGGGCCCTATGGCTACACCTTC
TRBJ2-5,NA,13,TRBV5-4,NA,CASSPTARETQYF,TGTGCCAGCAGCCCGACGGCTAGGGAGACCCAGTACTTC
TRBJ2-7,NA,13,TRBV10-3,NA,CAIRREAGGRQYF,TGTGCCATCAGGCGGGAGGCAGGGGGTAGGCAGTACTTC
TRBJ2-2,NA,16,TRBV3-1/TRBV3-2,TRBD2,CASRVGIAGGAGELFF,TGTGCCAGCAGGGTCGGGATAGCGGGGGGAGCTGGGGAGCTGTTTTTT
TRBJ1-6,NA,15,TRBV11-1,TRBD1,CASSPGTGGHSPLHF,TGTGCCAGCAGCCCCGGGACAGGGGGACATTCACCCCTCCACTTT
TRBJ2-1,NA,16,TRBV24-1,NA,CATSDGAGAPHNEQFF,TGTGCCACCAGTGATGGTGCGGGGGCCCCTCACAATGAGCAGTTCTTC
TRBJ2-7,NA,18,TRBV7-8,NA,CASSLATPVRFYLYEQYF,TGTGCCAGCAGCTTGGCCACCCCCGTGAGGTTCTATCTCTACGAGCAGTACTTC
TRBJ1-2,few,13,TRBV6-1,NA,CASSEVALYGYTF,TGTGCCAGCAGTGAAGTTGCGCTCTATGGCTACACCTTC
TRBJ1-5,NA,17,TRBV19,NA,CASSGSRDIYSNQPQHF,TGTGCCAGTAGCGGGTCCCGGGACATATATAGCAATCAGCCCCAGCATTTT
TRBJ1-5,few,13,TRBV18,NA,CASSPPGGGPQHF,TGTGCCAGCTCACCACCGGGGGGAGGGCCCCAGCATTTT
TRBJ2-7,NA,15,TRBV4-3,NA,CASSQEQGSNYEQYF,TGCGCCAGCAGCCAAGAGCAGGGCTCCAACTACGAGCAGTACTTC
TRBJ2-7,NA,15,TRBV6-1,TRBD1,CASSEAPTGGYEQYF,TGTGCCAGCAGTGAAGCACCGACAGGGGGCTACGAGCAGTACTTC
TRBJ2-7,NA,17,TRBV29-1,TRBD2,CSVEAGWTSGGAYEQYF,TGCAGCGTTGAGGCAGGGTGGACTAGCGGGGGGGCCTACGAGCAGTACTTC
TRBJ1-5,NA,15,TRBV6-5,TRBD1,CASSPTGAGNQPQHF,TGTGCCAGCAGTCCGACAGGGGCTGGCAATCAGCCCCAGCATTTT
TRBJ2-5,NA,16,TRBV21-1,NA,CASAPVLVGGRETQYF,TGTGCCAGTGCGCCGGTGTTGGTTGGGGGCAGGGAGACCCAGTACTTC
TRBJ2-1,few,16,TRBV7-8,TRBD2,CASSIISGSSYNEQFF,TGTGCCAGCAGTATTATCAGCGGGAGCTCCTACAATGAGCAGTTCTTC
TRBJ2-7,NA,16,TRBV19,TRBD1,CASSTYTWTGEYEQYF,TGTGCCAGTTCGACTTATACATGGACAGGAGAATACGAGCAGTACTTC
TRBJ2-1,once,14,TRBV27,NA,CASSLDRNYNEQFF,TGTGCCAGCAGCCTCGACAGGAATTACAATGAGCAGTTCTTC
TRBJ2-7,NA,15,TRBV6-5,NA,CASSYRAGGGYEQYF,TGTGCCAGCAGTTACCGTGCAGGAGGAGGCTACGAGCAGTACTTC
TRBJ1-1,NA,15,TRBV5-1,TRBD1,CASSLFDRENTEAFF,TGCGCCAGCAGCTTGTTCGACAGGGAGAACACTGAAGCTTTCTTT
TRBJ2-7,NA,14,TRBV4-3,NA,CASSQARYSYEQYF,TGCGCCAGCAGCCAGGCGAGATACAGCTACGAGCAGTACTTC
TRBJ1-3,NA,14,TRBV30,TRBD1,CAFSGQPSGNTIYF,TGTGCCTTCTCGGGACAGCCCTCTGGAAACACCATATATTTT
TRBJ2-3,NA,14,TRBV6-5,NA,CASSLTANTDTQYF,TGTGCCAGCAGCCTCACTGCCAACACAGATACGCAGTATTTT
TRBJ1-1,NA,14,TRBV5-4,NA,CASSSAGLNTEAFF,TGTGCCAGCAGTTCCGCAGGGTTGAACACTGAAGCTTTCTTT
TRBJ2-3,NA,13,TRBV4-1,NA,CASSLLPPDTQYF,TGCGCCAGCAGCCTCCTCCCTCCAGATACGCAGTATTTT
TRBJ1-4,NA,16,TRBV6-4,NA,CASTWGRDPTNEKLFF,TGTGCCAGCACTTGGGGGAGGGATCCAACTAATGAAAAACTGTTTTTT
TRBJ1-2,few,15,TRBV5-6,TRBD1,CASSRTDRVKVGYTF,TGTGCCAGCAGCCGTACTGACAGGGTGAAGGTTGGCTACACCTTC
TRBJ2-3,NA,15,TRBV7-8,TRBD2,CASSLDGLAADTQYF,TGTGCCAGCAGCTTAGATGGGCTAGCGGCAGATACGCAGTATTTT
TRBJ1-2,NA,13,TRBV11-2,NA,CASSLTANYGYTF,TGTGCCAGCAGCTTGACAGCTAACTATGGCTACACCTTC
TRBJ2-7,NA,15,TRBV2,TRBD1,CASILDRGHSYEQYF,TGTGCCAGCATTCTAGACAGGGGGCACTCCTACGAGCAGTACTTC
TRBJ1-5,NA,14,TRBV24-1,NA,CATSEGGPNQPQHF,TGTGCCACCAGTGAGGGGGGGCCCAATCAGCCCCAGCATTTT
TRBJ2-1,NA,15,TRBV18,NA,CASSGDISSYNEQFF,TGTGCCAGCTCAGGGGACATCAGCTCCTACAATGAGCAGTTCTTC
TRBJ2-2,once,16,TRBV18,TRBD1,CASSLTGQGRTGELFF,TGTGCCAGCTCACTCACGGGACAGGGGAGAACCGGGGAGCTGTTTTTT
TRBJ2-3,few,12,TRBV2,NA,CASSSTTDTQYF,TGTGCCAGCAGCTCTACGACAGATACGCAGTATTTT
TRBJ2-6,NA,15,TRBV18,NA,CASSLTGPGANVLTF,TGTGCCAGCTCACTTACAGGGCCTGGGGCCAACGTCCTGACTTTC
TRBJ1-2,NA,15,TRBV5-1,NA,CASSPYPPDSHGYTF,TGCGCCAGCAGCCCCTATCCCCCGGACAGCCATGGCTACACCTTC
TRBJ2-1,NA,15,TRBV5-1,TRBD1,CASKGQPNSYNEQFF,TGCGCCAGCAAGGGACAGCCAAACTCGTACAATGAGCAGTTCTTC
TRBJ2-2,NA,14,TRBV7-2,NA,CASSLGQNTGELFF,TGTGCCAGCAGCTTAGGTCAGAACACCGGGGAGCTGTTTTTT
TRBJ2-2,NA,14,TRBV24-1,NA,CATSRQVNTGELFF,TGTGCCACCAGCCGACAGGTGAACACCGGGGAGCTGTTTTTT
TRBJ2-3,NA,18,TRBV4-2,NA,CASSQDWDRTRTTDTQYF,TGTGCCAGCAGCCAAGACTGGGACAGGACTAGGACCACAGATACGCAGTATTTT
TRBJ1-2,NA,13,TRBV28,TRBD1,CASRRQGADGYTF,TGTGCCAGCAGACGACAGGGGGCGGATGGCTACACCTTC
TRBJ2-7,NA,15,TRBV6-5,NA,CASSYSGTLSYEQYF,TGTGCCAGCAGTTACTCTGGGACACTATCCTACGAGCAGTACTTC
TRBJ2-2,NA,18,TRBV18,TRBD2,CASSLTLLAGTNTGELFF,TGTGCCAGCTCACTCACGCTACTAGCGGGAACGAACACCGGGGAGCTGTTTTTT
TRBJ2-2,once,16,TRBV11-2,TRBD2,CASSFSGVPRTGELFF,TGTGCCAGCAGCTTCAGCGGGGTTCCAAGGACCGGGGAGCTGTTTTTT
TRBJ1-1,NA,13,TRBV6-4,NA,CASRASGNTEAFF,TGTGCCAGCAGGGCCTCAGGGAACACTGAAGCTTTCTTT
TRBJ2-1,NA,20,TRBV3-1/TRBV3-2,TRBD2,CASSQFSGTSGKTSYNEQFF,TGTGCCAGCAGCCAATTTTCCGGGACTAGCGGCAAAACTTCCTACAATGAGCAGTTCTTC
TRBJ1-1,NA,14,TRBV12-5,TRBD1,CASGRGQGNTEAFF,TGTGCTAGTGGAAGGGGACAGGGGAACACTGAAGCTTTCTTT
TRBJ1-4,NA,16,TRBV5-1,TRBD1,CASSLSTGGADEKLFF,TGCGCCAGCAGCTTGTCCACAGGGGGCGCGGATGAAAAACTGTTTTTT
TRBJ2-1,NA,14,TRBV15,NA,CATSRSDSYNEQFF,TGTGCCACCAGCAGATCCGACAGCTACAATGAGCAGTTCTTC
TRBJ1-1,NA,17,TRBV4-3,NA,CASSLNSPDKESTEAFF,TGCGCCAGCAGCCTAAATTCCCCGGACAAGGAGAGCACTGAAGCTTTCTTT
TRBJ2-3,NA,15,TRBV19,TRBD2,CASSGLAGGQDTQYF,TGTGCCAGTAGTGGATTAGCGGGGGGGCAGGATACGCAGTATTTT